The text below deals with one T cell receptor (beta chain). Its antigen is not identified. The CDR3 spans 15 residues. Germline trimming cut 5 bases from V and 0 bases from J; bases unmatched to any gene: 5. Germline loops: CDR1 MNHNS, CDR2 SASEGT. This entry comes from a study of cytomegalovirus exposure and HLA in healthy donors. Researchers ran the PCR with 60 Vbeta and 13 Jbeta primers. Using immunoSEQ multiplex PCR, the repertoire was profiled, and TCRdb retains in-frame clones only, with some absent. The sample has approximately 100,000 clones. General study results and limits: Certain indistinguishable V segments, among them TRBV6-2 and TRBV6-3, were excluded. Judged likely to be a sequencing artifact was a cluster of highly shared sequence variants.

Sequencing was carried out using PBMCs. J is TRBJ2-3 and V is TRBV6-1; the match to TRBD2 covers 7 bases. The sequence derives from a man aged 50 to 60 in good health and CMV-seronegative. This chain's CDR3 is CASSLTSSSTDTQYF. In DNA form, the CDR3 reads TGTGCCAGCAGTCTGACTAGCAGTAGCACAGATACGCAGTATTTT.